This is a list of T cell receptor beta chains from one sample in a study of cytomegalovirus exposure and HLA in healthy donors. Using immunoSEQ multiplex PCR, the repertoire was profiled, and TCRdb retains in-frame clones only, with some absent. This sample contains 140,000 or so clones. The sequenced sample consisted of PBMCs. The source is a male donor in good health and CMV-seronegative. The CDR3 runs from the conserved cysteine through the conserved F or W. A D gene is named only where the DNA matches it firmly.

CDR3 DNA | CDR3 protein | V gene | D gene | J gene
TGTGCCAGCAGCTTGATCGGGGACAGGGTTGATACGCAGTATTTT | CASSLIGDRVDTQYF | TRBV7-3 | TRBD1 | TRBJ2-3
TGTGCCAGCTCACGTGGGGCCGACCAAGTCTACGAGCAGTACTTC | CASSRGADQVYEQYF | TRBV18 | - | TRBJ2-7
TGTGCCAGCAGCCCGCCGGACAATCCCTACGAGCAGTACTTC | CASSPPDNPYEQYF | TRBV5-5 | - | TRBJ2-7
TGTGCCAGCAGTGAAGGGCAGTCCTACAATGAGCAGTTCTTC | CASSEGQSYNEQFF | TRBV6-1 | - | TRBJ2-1
TGTGCCAGCGTGTGTTCAGGCAACAATCAGCCCCAGCATTTT | CASVCSGNNQPQHF | TRBV6-4 | - | TRBJ1-5
TGCGCCAGCGTCCCGGCGGGTGGGGCCAACGTCCTGACTTTC | CASVPAGGANVLTF | TRBV5-1 | - | TRBJ2-6
TGCGCCAGCAGCACCGGACAGGGATATTTGTACTATGGCTACACCTTC | CASSTGQGYLYYGYTF | TRBV5-1 | TRBD1 | TRBJ1-2
TGCGCCAGCAGCGGATTAGGGACAGATCAAGCATACGGCTACACCTTC | CASSGLGTDQAYGYTF | TRBV5-1 | TRBD1 | TRBJ1-2
TGTGCCAGCCGCGGCGACCGGGACAGGCATGAAAAACTGTTTTTT | CASRGDRDRHEKLFF | TRBV6-5 | TRBD1 | TRBJ1-4
TGTGCCAGCAGTTACCTTTCAGGGGGCTCTGGAAACACCATATATTTT | CASSYLSGGSGNTIYF | TRBV6-5 | TRBD1 | TRBJ1-3
TGTGCCAGCAGTGAATATAAGCAGAACACTGAAGCTTTCTTT | CASSEYKQNTEAFF | TRBV25-1 | - | TRBJ1-1
TGTGCCAGCAGCCCCACTAGCGGGAAATACAATGAGCAGTTCTTC | CASSPTSGKYNEQFF | TRBV4-2 | TRBD2 | TRBJ2-1
TGTGCCAGCTCACCCGGGACAGGTATTTTGAATTCACCCCTCCACTTT | CASSPGTGILNSPLHF | TRBV18 | TRBD1 | TRBJ1-6
TGTGCCAGCAGTTTAACTAGCGGGAGGGTCACAGATACGCAGTATTTT | CASSLTSGRVTDTQYF | TRBV27 | TRBD2 | TRBJ2-3
TGTGCCAGCAGCTTGGCCGGGATTGATTCCTACAATGAGCAGTTCTTC | CASSLAGIDSYNEQFF | TRBV5-4 | - | TRBJ2-1
TGTGCCAGCAGCGCCACAAACACTGAAGCTTTCTTT | CASSATNTEAFF | TRBV9 | - | TRBJ1-1
TGTGCCAGCAGCCCGGACGGAGGCCCCTATGGCTACACCTTC | CASSPDGGPYGYTF | TRBV6-5 | - | TRBJ1-2
TGTGCCAGCAGCTTAGGGTCTTCCGGACAGGGAATGGAGACCCAGTACTTC | CASSLGSSGQGMETQYF | TRBV7-9 | TRBD1 | TRBJ2-5
TGTGCCAGCTCACCTTCGACAGGGTCATGGCAGTTCTTC | CASSPSTGSWQFF | TRBV18 | TRBD1 | TRBJ2-1
TGCGCCAGCAGCTTGGCCGGGCAGGGGGCGTACAATGAGCAGTTCTTC | CASSLAGQGAYNEQFF | TRBV5-1 | TRBD1 | TRBJ2-1
TGTGCCAGTACTCGAGACAGGGCGGACACTGAAGCTTTCTTT | CASTRDRADTEAFF | TRBV19 | TRBD1 | TRBJ1-1
TGTGCCAGCAGTGGAGGACAGGGAAGTTTAAAGACCCAGTACTTC | CASSGGQGSLKTQYF | TRBV2 | TRBD1 | TRBJ2-5
TGTGCCAGCAGCTTACCTCGGACAGGGGGCGATGGCTACACCTTC | CASSLPRTGGDGYTF | TRBV7-9 | TRBD1 | TRBJ1-2
TGTGCCAGCTCACCCCCCGGGACTAGCGGTTCGGACGAGCAGTTCTTC | CASSPPGTSGSDEQFF | TRBV18 | TRBD2 | TRBJ2-1
TGTGCCTGGAGTGTTTCCGCTACCCATCAGCCCCAGCATTTT | CAWSVSATHQPQHF | TRBV30 | - | TRBJ1-5
TGTGCCAGCAGCCTCCTCGGGGAGCCCCAGCATTTT | CASSLLGEPQHF | TRBV7-9 | - | TRBJ1-5
TGTGCCGCAGTAACAGGAAACACTGAAGCTTTCTTT | CAAVTGNTEAFF | TRBV30 | - | TRBJ1-1
TGTGCCACCAGCAGAGGCCGGGACAGGGAAAACACTGAAGCTTTCTTT | CATSRGRDRENTEAFF | TRBV15 | TRBD1 | TRBJ1-1
TGTGCCAGCAGCTTAGAGCGGGGGGGTAGCAATGAGCAGTTCTTC | CASSLERGGSNEQFF | TRBV7-9 | TRBD2 | TRBJ2-1
TGTGCCAGCCTCGGGGGGGGCGGGTACACTGAAGCTTTCTTT | CASLGGGGYTEAFF | TRBV27 | - | TRBJ1-1
TGCGCCAGCAGCCAAGGAATTCAGGGGGCGACCATATATTTT | CASSQGIQGATIYF | TRBV4-1 | TRBD1 | TRBJ1-3
TGTACCAGCAGTCGCGGGGACAGGAAGAACACTGAAGCTTTCTTT | CTSSRGDRKNTEAFF | TRBV9 | TRBD1 | TRBJ1-1
TGTGCCAGCAGCCCCCGGACAGCGAACTATGGCTACACCTTC | CASSPRTANYGYTF | TRBV7-9 | - | TRBJ1-2
TGTGCCAGCAGCTTAGCCATTGATACGCAGTATTTT | CASSLAIDTQYF | TRBV11-2 | - | TRBJ2-3
TGTGCCAGCAGCCCGTCAGCGACTAGCACCTACAATGAGCAGTTCTTC | CASSPSATSTYNEQFF | TRBV7-3 | TRBD2 | TRBJ2-1
TGTGCCAGCAGCTTGCGGGGGGGCACCGGGGAGCTGTTTTTT | CASSLRGGTGELFF | TRBV11-1 | TRBD2 | TRBJ2-2
TGTGCCAGCAGCCAAGATACTCTGGGCGCGGGACAGGTTAGCACAGATACGCAGTATTTT | CASSQDTLGAGQVSTDTQYF | TRBV4-2 | TRBD1 | TRBJ2-3
TGTGCCAGCAGTTACGGGACAGGCAACTACGAGCAGTACTTC | CASSYGTGNYEQYF | TRBV6-5 | TRBD1 | TRBJ2-7
TGTGCCAGCAGTTTCCAACAGGGGTACAATGAGCAGTTCTTC | CASSFQQGYNEQFF | TRBV6-5 | TRBD1 | TRBJ2-1
TGTGCCAGTACCTTTACTAGCGGGAGAGGTACCGACGCCTACGAGCAGTACTTC | CASTFTSGRGTDAYEQYF | TRBV19 | TRBD2 | TRBJ2-7
TGTGCCAGCAGCCAACTAGACAGGGGACGATCACCCCTCCACTTT | CASSQLDRGRSPLHF | TRBV14 | TRBD1 | TRBJ1-6
TGTGCCAGCAGCTCCGGGGTTTCTGAGCAGTTCTTC | CASSSGVSEQFF | TRBV11-3 | - | TRBJ2-1
TGTGCCAGCAGCCCCCTAGGGGGGGGCCGGACTGAAGCTTTCTTT | CASSPLGGGRTEAFF | TRBV11-2 | - | TRBJ1-1
TGTGCCAGCAGCGGAGGACCCAACACTGAAGCTTTCTTT | CASSGGPNTEAFF | TRBV5-6 | - | TRBJ1-1